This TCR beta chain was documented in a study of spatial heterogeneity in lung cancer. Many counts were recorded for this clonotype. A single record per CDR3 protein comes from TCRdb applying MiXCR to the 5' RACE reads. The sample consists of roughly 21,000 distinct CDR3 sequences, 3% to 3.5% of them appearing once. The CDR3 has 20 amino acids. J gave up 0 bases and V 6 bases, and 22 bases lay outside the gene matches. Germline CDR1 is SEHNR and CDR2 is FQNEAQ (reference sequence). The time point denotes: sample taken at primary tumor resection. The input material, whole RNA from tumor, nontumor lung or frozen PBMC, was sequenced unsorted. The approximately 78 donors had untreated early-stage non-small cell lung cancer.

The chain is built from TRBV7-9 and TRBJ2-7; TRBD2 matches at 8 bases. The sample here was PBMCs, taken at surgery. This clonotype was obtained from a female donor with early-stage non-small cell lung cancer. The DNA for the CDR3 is TGTGCCAGCAGTTTCGTCCGGGCAGGGTATAGCGGGACACCCTCCTACGAGCAGTACTTC. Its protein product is CASSFVRAGYSGTPSYEQYF.